This T cell receptor beta chain appears in the sequencing data of a study of early T cells in non-severe SARS-CoV-2 infection. The CDR3 is made up of 13 amino acids. Per the germline V gene, CDR1 is SQVTM and CDR2 is ANQGSEA. V was clipped by 4 bases and J by 8 bases, with 14 bases between them. The sample holds many counts of this clonotype. TCRdb passed the 5' RACE reads through MiXCR, listing each CDR3 protein once. Counted here are about 22,000 distinct CDR3 sequences, under 6% occurring once; the ten biggest clones make up roughly 7.7%. The sequencing input was whole blood. The chain is built from TRBV29-1 and TRBJ1-4, with D tentatively TRBD1 (6 bases). This TCR was recovered from an adult who was a healthcare worker with PCR-confirmed SARS-CoV-2 infection or an uninfected control (not recorded which). In DNA, the CDR3 is TGCAGCGTTGCTCGGGGGCTCGGGGAAAAACTGTTTTTT. This gives the protein CSVARGLGEKLFF.